The entry below describes one T cell receptor beta chain. What it binds is unknown. The sample originates from a study of T cells after posttransplantation cyclophosphamide. Study results and caveats: After PTCy, TRB diversity resembled that of CNI/methotrexate controls.

Produced via immunoSEQ multiplex PCR; TCRdb's table is partial and in-frame only. The sample includes 50,000 to 65,000 clones, 86% seen only once; the top ten take over 2.5%. CDR3 length equals 15 residues. CDR1 SQVTM and CDR2 ANQGSEA come from the germline V gene. V lost 6 bases to trimming and J lost 5 bases; unmatched junction nucleotides: 11. V usage is TRBV29-1 and J usage is TRBJ2-5; 11 bases map to TRBD2. The specimen sequenced was PBMCs. The clonotype comes from a man under 40 with a blood cancer, CMV-positive, and with a related stem cell donor. CDR3: CSVSVLAGAAETQYF. As DNA, the CDR3 is TGCAGCGTCTCCGTACTAGCGGGAGCAGCGGAGACCCAGTACTTC. Filled out from reference TRBV29-1 and TRBJ2-5, the complete variable domain reads SAVISQKPSRDICQRGTSLTIQCQVDSQVTMMFWYRQQPGQSLTLIATANQGSEATYESGFVIDKFPISRPNLTFSTLTVSNMSPEDSSIYLCSVSVLAGAAETQYFGPGTRLLVL.